The rows below give T cell receptor beta chains drawn from one sample of a study of identical twins. TCRdb reprocessed the 5' RACE reads with MiXCR, giving one entry per CDR3 protein. Seen here are roughly 1.6 million distinct CDR3 sequences, 32% observed once, and the top ten hold approximately 0.29%. Sequencing was done on a sample of cord blood. The receptors originated from a newborn girl in good health. CDR3s include the opening cysteine and the closing phenylalanine or tryptophan. Fields, in order: clone size, J gene, D gene, V gene, CDR3 protein, CDR3 DNA. The D gene is left open where the match is weak. Size tells how often a clone was seen (once, few, many) or the class of an expanded clone, and some rows leave it out.

few	TRBJ1-2	.	TRBV28	CASSFAGRHGYGYTF	TGTGCCAGCAGTTTCGCAGGGAGGCACGGCTATGGCTACACCTTC
many	TRBJ2-5	.	TRBV29-1	CSVLQETQYF	TGCAGCGTACTACAAGAGACCCAGTACTTC
.	TRBJ1-1	.	TRBV20-1	CSASRVGTEAFF	TGCAGTGCTAGTAGGGTGGGCACTGAAGCTTTCTTT
.	TRBJ1-1	TRBD1	TRBV4-2	CASSRTPVDRVGTEAFF	TGTGCCAGCAGCCGAACCCCCGTCGACAGGGTTGGCACTGAAGCTTTCTTT
many	TRBJ1-1	.	TRBV5-6	CASSLEVDTEAFF	TGTGCCAGCAGCTTGGAGGTGGACACTGAAGCTTTCTTT
few	TRBJ1-2	TRBD1	TRBV28	CASSYRGKPSGYTF	TGTGCCAGCAGTTACAGGGGAAAGCCCTCTGGCTACACCTTC
.	TRBJ2-7	.	TRBV25-1	CASRGAPNEQYF	TGTGCCAGCAGGGGGGCCCCCAATGAGCAGTACTTC
.	TRBJ2-7	TRBD2	TRBV14	CASSQLAGWQYEQYF	TGTGCCAGCAGCCAACTAGCGGGATGGCAATACGAGCAGTACTTC
few	TRBJ1-2	TRBD1	TRBV29-1	CSVVQGTGGGYGYTF	TGCAGCGTTGTACAAGGGACAGGGGGCGGCTATGGCTACACCTTC
.	TRBJ2-1	.	TRBV14	CASSPGTWYYNEQFF	TGTGCCAGCAGTCCCGGGACATGGTACTACAATGAGCAGTTCTTC
.	TRBJ2-2	TRBD1	TRBV29-1	CSVGAGTGIQLTGELFF	TGCAGCGTTGGAGCCGGGACAGGGATCCAATTGACCGGGGAGCTGTTTTTT
many	TRBJ2-3	.	TRBV27	CASSLGQISTDTQYF	TGTGCCTCCAGTTTAGGACAGATTAGCACAGATACGCAGTATTTT
.	TRBJ2-3	.	TRBV7-9	CASSLPPGTRSSDTQYF	TGTGCCAGCAGCCTTCCCCCCGGGACCAGAAGCTCAGATACGCAGTATTTT
few	TRBJ2-1	TRBD2	TRBV6-6	CASSYGGTSGSGEQFF	TGTGCCAGCAGTTACGGCGGGACTAGCGGGAGTGGTGAGCAGTTCTTC
.	TRBJ2-3	.	TRBV3-1	CASSQDLQGTDTQYF	TGTGCCAGCAGCCAAGATCTTCAGGGGACAGATACGCAGTATTTT
.	TRBJ1-2	.	TRBV7-8	CASSLAGLGGYTF	TGTGCCAGCAGCTTAGCCGGCCTGGGCGGCTACACCTTC